Listed below are T cell receptor beta chains from one sample, sequenced in a study of cytomegalovirus exposure and HLA in healthy donors. Clones were read by immunoSEQ multiplex PCR, and TCRdb kept only the in-frame ones, dropping some. Seen here are approximately 150,000 clones, 80% observed once, and the top ten hold about 1.3%. Sample: PBMCs. The origin of the receptors is a man between 25 and 39 years old in good health and CMV-seronegative. CDR3s include the opening cysteine and the closing phenylalanine or tryptophan. The D gene is left open where the match is weak. Where a row states a size, it is once, few, many or the class of an expanded clone; other rows omit it.

>TRBV11-3|TRBJ2-1|TRBD2|NA
TGTGCCAGCAGCCCGGGACTAGCGCCATACAATGAGCAGTTCTTC
CASSPGLAPYNEQFF
>TRBV9|TRBJ2-1|TRBD2|NA
TGTGCCAGCAGCGGCGGACTAGCGGGAGAGTATGAGCAGTTCTTC
CASSGGLAGEYEQFF
>TRBV9|TRBJ2-5|TRBD2|NA
TGTGCCAGCAGCCCCTATAGCGGGGGGGCCCAAGAGACCCAGTACTTC
CASSPYSGGAQETQYF
>TRBV11-1|TRBJ2-3|NA|NA
TGTGCCAGCAACATGGGAGGGGGGCCGGCAGATACGCAGTATTTT
CASNMGGGPADTQYF
>TRBV6-5|TRBJ2-2|TRBD1|NA
TGTGCCAGCAGTTACGTGGACAGGGCCGACACCGGGGAGCTGTTTTTT
CASSYVDRADTGELFF
>TRBV5-1|TRBJ1-6|TRBD1|NA
TGCGCCAGCAGCCCAGGGACAGTTAATTCACCCCTCCACTTT
CASSPGTVNSPLHF
>TRBV6-5|TRBJ2-3|TRBD2|NA
TGTGCCAGCAGTTACTCGATCAGCGGGGGCTCAGATACGCAGTATTTT
CASSYSISGGSDTQYF
>TRBV5-4|TRBJ2-7|NA|NA
TGTGCCAGCAGCTCCCAAGCGGGCCTCTCCTACGAGCAGTACTTC
CASSSQAGLSYEQYF
>TRBV6-6|TRBJ2-7|NA|NA
TGTGCCAGCAGCTCACCGGGATCCCCATCATCTTACGAGCAGTACTTC
CASSSPGSPSSYEQYF
>TRBV28|TRBJ2-4|NA|NA
TGTGCCAGCACCACAGCCGCGGGGGCGGCGGTAGCCAAAAACATTCAGTACTTC
CASTTAAGAAVAKNIQYF
>TRBV28|TRBJ2-1|TRBD2|NA
TGTGCCAGCAGTTCCTCCCGGCTAGCGGGGGGGCCGGAGCAGTTCTTC
CASSSSRLAGGPEQFF
>TRBV18|TRBJ2-7|TRBD2|NA
TGTGCCAGCTCACCAACCGGGACTAGCGGGGTAACTGGGTACGAGCAGTACTTC
CASSPTGTSGVTGYEQYF
>TRBV30|TRBJ2-1|TRBD1|NA
TGTGCCTGGAGTGAGGGACAGGTTTACAATGAGCAGTTCTTC
CAWSEGQVYNEQFF
>TRBV5-1|TRBJ1-1|TRBD1|NA
TGCGCCAGCAGCACCGGGACAGGGAACACTGAAGCTTTCTTT
CASSTGTGNTEAFF
>TRBV11-2|TRBJ1-5|NA|few
TGTGCCAGCAGCCCGCAGGGTTTCGGTCAGCCCCAGCATTTT
CASSPQGFGQPQHF
>TRBV30|TRBJ1-1|NA|once
TGTGCCTGGAGTGTATCGGTTGGAGGCACTGAAGCTTTCTTT
CAWSVSVGGTEAFF
>TRBV14|TRBJ2-7|TRBD2|NA
TGTGCCAGCAGCCAAGAAATTGGACTAGCGGGGCTGGGTAGTCAGCAGTACTTC
CASSQEIGLAGLGSQQYF
>TRBV4-2|TRBJ2-6|TRBD2|NA
TGTGCCAGCAGCCCGGGACTAAGCTCTGGGGCCAACGTCCTGACTTTC
CASSPGLSSGANVLTF
>TRBV2|TRBJ2-1|TRBD2|NA
TGTGCCAGCATGTGGGGGAGGGGCCCCTACAATGAGCAGTTCTTC
CASMWGRGPYNEQFF
>TRBV9|TRBJ2-7|NA|NA
TGTGCCAGCAGCCCCGGAGGGGCTCCCTACGAGCAGTACTTC
CASSPGGAPYEQYF
>TRBV5-5|TRBJ2-7|NA|NA
TGTGCCAGCAGCTTGGAGGCCCCGGGCTACGAGCAGTACTTC
CASSLEAPGYEQYF
>TRBV28|TRBJ1-5|TRBD1|NA
TGTGCCAGCAGTTTCCGAACAGGGGGGACTTATAGCAATCAGCCCCAGCATTTT
CASSFRTGGTYSNQPQHF
>TRBV7-6|TRBJ1-6|TRBD1|NA
TGTGCCAGCAGCTTTACGGACAGGGGGAATTCACCCCTCCACTTT
CASSFTDRGNSPLHF
>TRBV28|TRBJ1-3|NA|NA
TGTGCCAGCAGTTTCAGGGGCAGTGGAAACACCATATATTTT
CASSFRGSGNTIYF
>TRBV28|TRBJ1-1|TRBD1|once
TGTGCCAGCAGTTACGCAGGGGGCTTGGGGACTGAAGCTTTCTTT
CASSYAGGLGTEAFF
>TRBV7-2|TRBJ1-1|NA|NA
TGTGCCAGCAGCTTAGGCTGGGCAGCTTTGAACACTGAAGCTTTCTTT
CASSLGWAALNTEAFF
>TRBV30|TRBJ2-1|TRBD1|NA
TGTGCCTGGGCTCAGGGGGCAGGGTACGATGAGCAGTTCTTC
CAWAQGAGYDEQFF
>TRBV28|TRBJ2-7|TRBD2|NA
TGTGCCAGCAGTGCGACTAGCGGGACTTTCGAGCAGTACTTC
CASSATSGTFEQYF
>TRBV27|TRBJ1-6|NA|NA
TGTGCCAGCAGGAAGGACAGAATGGCAAAGAATTCACCCCTCCACTTT
CASRKDRMAKNSPLHF
>TRBV27|TRBJ2-7|NA|NA
TGTGCCAGCAGTTTAGGAGACGGATTGAGCTCCTACGAGCAGTACTTC
CASSLGDGLSSYEQYF
>TRBV2|TRBJ1-5|NA|NA
TGTGCCAGCAGTGAATTGAGGGCAGTAACTAGCAATCAGCCCCAGCATTTT
CASSELRAVTSNQPQHF
>TRBV4-1|TRBJ1-1|NA|NA
TGCGCCAGCAGCCAAGATCTCCTTATTAGACAGGACCACGACACTATTGAAGCTTTCTTT
CASSQDLLIRQDHDTIEAFF
>TRBV7-3|TRBJ2-7|TRBD1|NA
TGTGCCAGCAGCCCAGACCCGCAGCCGGGACAGGGTCACTACGAGCAGTACTTC
CASSPDPQPGQGHYEQYF
>TRBV4-1|TRBJ1-1|NA|NA
TGCGCCAGCAGCCACAGTATAAAGGAGACTGAAGCTTTCTTT
CASSHSIKETEAFF
>TRBV5-1|TRBJ2-1|TRBD1|few
TGCGCCAGCAGCGCGGGACAGGTCTCCTACAATGAGCAGTTCTTC
CASSAGQVSYNEQFF
>TRBV5-1|TRBJ2-1|NA|NA
TGCGCCAGCAGCGATCAAACAGGGATCTCCTACAATGAGCAGTTCTTC
CASSDQTGISYNEQFF
>TRBV10-3|TRBJ1-1|NA|NA
TGTGCCATCAGTGCAGGGCCTGAAGCTTTCTTT
CAISAGPEAFF
>TRBV7-2|TRBJ2-3|TRBD2|NA
TGTGCCAGCAGCTTAGCGATGGCTAGCGGAAAAAGCACAGATACGCAGTATTTT
CASSLAMASGKSTDTQYF
>TRBV4-3|TRBJ2-3|TRBD2|NA
TGCGCCAGCAGCCGCGCTGGGGGTAGCGGGAGTGGAGATACGCAGTATTTT
CASSRAGGSGSGDTQYF
>TRBV6-5|TRBJ2-1|TRBD2|NA
TGTGCCAGCAGGCCCCCGGCGGGAGTATACAATGAGCAGTTCTTC
CASRPPAGVYNEQFF
>TRBV18|TRBJ2-1|NA|once
TGTGCCAGCTCAGACCCTACTATACTCTACAATGAGCAGTTCTTC
CASSDPTILYNEQFF